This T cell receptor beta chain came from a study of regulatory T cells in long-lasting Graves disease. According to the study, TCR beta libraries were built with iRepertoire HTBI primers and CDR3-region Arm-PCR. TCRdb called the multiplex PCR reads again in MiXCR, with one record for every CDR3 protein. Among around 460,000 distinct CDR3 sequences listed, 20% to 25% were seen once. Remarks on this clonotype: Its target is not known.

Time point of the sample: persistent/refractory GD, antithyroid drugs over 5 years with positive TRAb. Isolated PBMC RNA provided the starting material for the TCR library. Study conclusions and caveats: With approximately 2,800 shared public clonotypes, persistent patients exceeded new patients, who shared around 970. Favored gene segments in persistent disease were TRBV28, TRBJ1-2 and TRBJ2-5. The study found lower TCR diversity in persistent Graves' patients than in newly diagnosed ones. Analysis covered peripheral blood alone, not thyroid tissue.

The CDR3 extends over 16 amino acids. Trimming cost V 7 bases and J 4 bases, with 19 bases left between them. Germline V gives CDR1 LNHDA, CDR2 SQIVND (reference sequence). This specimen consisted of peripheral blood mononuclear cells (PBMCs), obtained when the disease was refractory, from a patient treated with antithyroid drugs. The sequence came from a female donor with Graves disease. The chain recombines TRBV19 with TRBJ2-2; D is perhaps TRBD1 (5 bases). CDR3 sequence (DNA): TGTGCCAGTATAATAGGCAGGGCAAGTGGCACCGGGGAGCTGTTTTTT. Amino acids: CASIIGRASGTGELFF.